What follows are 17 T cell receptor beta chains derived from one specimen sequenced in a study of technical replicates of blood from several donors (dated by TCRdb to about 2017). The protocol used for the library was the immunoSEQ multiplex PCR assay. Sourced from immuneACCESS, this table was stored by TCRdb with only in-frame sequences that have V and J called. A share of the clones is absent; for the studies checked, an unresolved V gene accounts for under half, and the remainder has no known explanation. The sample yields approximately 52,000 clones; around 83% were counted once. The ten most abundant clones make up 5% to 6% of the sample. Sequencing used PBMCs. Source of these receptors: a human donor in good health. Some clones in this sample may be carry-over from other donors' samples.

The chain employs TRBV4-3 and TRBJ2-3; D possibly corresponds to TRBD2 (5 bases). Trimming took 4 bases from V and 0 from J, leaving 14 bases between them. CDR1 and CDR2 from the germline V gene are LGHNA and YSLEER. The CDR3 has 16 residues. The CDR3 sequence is CASSPKRERSTDTQYF. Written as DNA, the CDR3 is TGCGCCAGCAGCCCGAAGAGAGAGCGGAGCACAGATACGCAGTATTTT.

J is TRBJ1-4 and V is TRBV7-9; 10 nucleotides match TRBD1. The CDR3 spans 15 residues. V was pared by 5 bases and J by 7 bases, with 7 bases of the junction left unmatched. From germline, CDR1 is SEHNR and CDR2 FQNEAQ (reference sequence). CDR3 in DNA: TGTGCCAGCAGCGGATCCGGGACAGGGGTTGAAAAACTGTTTTTT. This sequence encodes CASSGSGTGVEKLFF.

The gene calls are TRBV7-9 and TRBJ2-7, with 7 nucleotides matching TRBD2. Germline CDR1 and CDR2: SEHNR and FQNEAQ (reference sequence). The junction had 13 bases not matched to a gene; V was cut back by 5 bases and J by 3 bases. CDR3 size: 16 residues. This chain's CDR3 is CASSPARGRAVYEQYF. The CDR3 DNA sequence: TGTGCCAGCAGCCCCGCTCGGGGGAGGGCCGTCTACGAGCAGTACTTC. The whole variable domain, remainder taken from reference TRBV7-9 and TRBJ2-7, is DTGVSQNPRHKITKRGQNVTFRCDPISEHNRLYWYRQTLGQGPEFLTYFQNEAQLEKSRLLSDRFSAERPKGSFSTLEIQRTEQGDSAMYLCASSPARGRAVYEQYFGPGTRLTVT.

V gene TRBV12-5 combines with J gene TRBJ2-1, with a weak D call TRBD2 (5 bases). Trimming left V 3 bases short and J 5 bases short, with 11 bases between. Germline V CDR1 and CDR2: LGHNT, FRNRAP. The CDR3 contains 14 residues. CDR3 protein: CASGLQSGHNEQFF. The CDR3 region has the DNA TGTGCTAGTGGTTTACAGAGCGGTCACAATGAGCAGTTCTTC.

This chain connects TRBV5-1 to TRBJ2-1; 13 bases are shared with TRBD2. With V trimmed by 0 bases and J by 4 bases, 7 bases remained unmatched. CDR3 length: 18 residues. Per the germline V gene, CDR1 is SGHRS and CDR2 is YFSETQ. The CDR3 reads CASSLGLAGGTGYNEQFF. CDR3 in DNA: TGCGCCAGCAGCTTGGGACTAGCGGGGGGTACGGGATACAATGAGCAGTTCTTC.

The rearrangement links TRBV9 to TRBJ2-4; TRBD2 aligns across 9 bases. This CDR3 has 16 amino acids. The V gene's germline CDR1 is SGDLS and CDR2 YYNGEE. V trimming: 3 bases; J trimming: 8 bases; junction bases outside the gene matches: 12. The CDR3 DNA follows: TGTGCCAGCAGCGCGAGCGGGGGGCGGGGGCGTGACATTCAGTACTTC. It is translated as CASSASGGRGRDIQYF.

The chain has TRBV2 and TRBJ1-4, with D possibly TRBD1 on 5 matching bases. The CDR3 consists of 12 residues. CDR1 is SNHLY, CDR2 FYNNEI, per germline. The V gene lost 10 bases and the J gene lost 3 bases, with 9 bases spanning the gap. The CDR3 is CATRGANEKLFF. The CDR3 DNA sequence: TGTGCCACCCGGGGGGCTAATGAAAAACTGTTTTTT.

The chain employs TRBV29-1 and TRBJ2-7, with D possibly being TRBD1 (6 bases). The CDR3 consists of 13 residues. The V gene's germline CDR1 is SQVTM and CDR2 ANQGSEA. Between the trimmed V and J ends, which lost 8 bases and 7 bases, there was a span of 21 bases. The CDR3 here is CSPRHTGIGEQYF. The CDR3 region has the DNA TGCAGCCCCCGCCACACAGGGATTGGGGAGCAGTACTTC.

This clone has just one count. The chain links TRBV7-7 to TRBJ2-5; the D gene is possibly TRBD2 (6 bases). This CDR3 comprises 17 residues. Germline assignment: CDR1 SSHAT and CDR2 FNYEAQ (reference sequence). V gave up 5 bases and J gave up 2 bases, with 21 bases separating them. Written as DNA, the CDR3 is TGTGCCAGCAGCCGATTGGCCGGGCTAGCGCTGCAAGAGACCCAGTACTTC. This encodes CASSRLAGLALQETQYF.

Here the CDR3 DNA reads TGTGCCAGCAGCGTAGTGAGTCGGGAGTTGGTGGGCAATGAGCAGTTCTTC. Translation gives CASSVVSRELVGNEQFF. The genes are TRBV9 and TRBJ2-1; a possible D gene is TRBD2 (6 bases). V lost 0 bases and J lost 6, with 19 bases in between. The CDR3 runs 17 residues. The germline V gene has CDR1 SGDLS and CDR2 YYNGEE. Variable domain in full (rest from reference TRBV9 and TRBJ2-1): DSGVTQTPKHLITATGQRVTLRCSPRSGDLSVYWYQQSLDQGLQFLIQYYNGEERAKGNILERFSAQQFPDLHSELNLSSLELGDSALYFCASSVVSRELVGNEQFFGPGTRLTVL.

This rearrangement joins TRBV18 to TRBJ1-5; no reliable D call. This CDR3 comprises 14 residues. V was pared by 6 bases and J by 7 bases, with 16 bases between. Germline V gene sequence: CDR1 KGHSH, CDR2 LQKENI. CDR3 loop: CASSQGWSWQPQHF. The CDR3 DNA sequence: TGTGCCAGCTCCCAAGGATGGAGTTGGCAGCCCCAGCATTTT. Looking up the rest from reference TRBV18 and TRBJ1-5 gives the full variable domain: NAGVMQNPRHLVRRRGQEARLRCSPMKGHSHVYWYRQLPEEGLKFMVYLQKENIIDESGMPKERFSAEFPKEGPSILRIQQVVRGDSAAYFCASSQGWSWQPQHFGDGTRLSIL.

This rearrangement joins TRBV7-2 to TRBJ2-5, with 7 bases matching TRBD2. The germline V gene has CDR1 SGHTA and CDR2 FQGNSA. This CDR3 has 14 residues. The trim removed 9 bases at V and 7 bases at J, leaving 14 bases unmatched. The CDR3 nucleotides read TGTGCCAGTATTGCCGGACTAGTCGGAGGGACCCAGTACTTC. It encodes CASIAGLVGGTQYF.

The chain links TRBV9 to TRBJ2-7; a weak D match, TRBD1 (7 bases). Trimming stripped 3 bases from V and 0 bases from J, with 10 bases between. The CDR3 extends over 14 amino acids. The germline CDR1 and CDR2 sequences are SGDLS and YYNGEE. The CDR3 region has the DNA TGTGCCAGCAGCGGGCGGGACAGCTCCTACGAGCAGTACTTC. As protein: CASSGRDSSYEQYF.

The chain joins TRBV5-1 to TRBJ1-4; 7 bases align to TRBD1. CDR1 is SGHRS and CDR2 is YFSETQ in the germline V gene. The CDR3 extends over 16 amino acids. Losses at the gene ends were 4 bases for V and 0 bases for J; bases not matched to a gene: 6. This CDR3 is CASSRDSIATNEKLFF. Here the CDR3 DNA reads TGCGCCAGCAGCCGGGACAGTATTGCAACTAATGAAAAACTGTTTTTT.

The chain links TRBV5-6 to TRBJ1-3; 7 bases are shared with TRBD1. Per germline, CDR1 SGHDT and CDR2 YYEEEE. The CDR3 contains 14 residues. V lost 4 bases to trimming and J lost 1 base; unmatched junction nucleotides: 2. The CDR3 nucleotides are TGTGCCAGCAGCCGCAGGGGGTCTGGAAACACCATATATTTT. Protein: CASSRRGSGNTIYF.

The CDR3: CASSFSGSGGMGDTQYF. In nucleotides, the CDR3 is TGTGCCAGCAGCTTTTCGGGTAGCGGGGGGATGGGGGATACGCAGTATTTT. The rearrangement joins TRBV11-2 to TRBJ2-3; TRBD2 agrees at 10 bases. The CDR3 loop spans 17 amino acids. Germline assignment: CDR1 SGHAT and CDR2 FQNNGV. V lost 3 bases to trimming and J lost 6 bases; unmatched junction nucleotides: 12. Together with reference TRBV11-2 and TRBJ2-3, the CDR3 gives the full variable domain: EAGVAQSPRYKIIEKRQSVAFWCNPISGHATLYWYQQILGQGPKLLIQFQNNGVVDDSQLPKDRFSAERLKGVDSTLKIQPAKLEDSAVYLCASSFSGSGGMGDTQYFGPGTRLTVL.

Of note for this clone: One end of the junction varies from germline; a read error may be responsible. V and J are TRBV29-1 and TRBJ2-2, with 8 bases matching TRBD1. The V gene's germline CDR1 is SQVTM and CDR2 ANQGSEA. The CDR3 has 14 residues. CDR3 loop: CSVEGQGAIGELFF. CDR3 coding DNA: TGCAGCGTAGAAGGTCAGGGGGCGATCGGGGAGCTGTTTTTT.